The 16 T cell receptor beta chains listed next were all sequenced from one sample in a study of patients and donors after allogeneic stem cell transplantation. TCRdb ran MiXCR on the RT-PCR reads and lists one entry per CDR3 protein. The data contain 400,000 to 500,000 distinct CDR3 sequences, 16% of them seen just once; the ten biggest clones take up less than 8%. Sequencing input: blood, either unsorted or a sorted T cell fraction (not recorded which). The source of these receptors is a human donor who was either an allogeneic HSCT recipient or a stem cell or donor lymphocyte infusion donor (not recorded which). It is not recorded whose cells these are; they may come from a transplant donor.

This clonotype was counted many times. CDR3 nucleotide sequence: TGTGCCAGCAGTCGCCCTACAGGGAGCGAGCAGTACTTC. Encoded protein: CASSRPTGSEQYF. The rearrangement uses TRBV12-3 or TRBV12-4 and TRBJ2-7; D perhaps matches TRBD1 (6 bases). This CDR3 has 13 residues. V gave up 5 bases and J gave up 6 bases, with 14 bases separating them.

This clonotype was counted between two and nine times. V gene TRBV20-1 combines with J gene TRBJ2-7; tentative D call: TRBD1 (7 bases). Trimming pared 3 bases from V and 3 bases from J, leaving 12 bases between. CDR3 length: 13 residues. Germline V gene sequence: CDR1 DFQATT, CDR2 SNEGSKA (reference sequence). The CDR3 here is CSASRGVGYEQYF. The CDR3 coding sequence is TGCAGTGCTAGCAGGGGGGTTGGCTACGAGCAGTACTTC.

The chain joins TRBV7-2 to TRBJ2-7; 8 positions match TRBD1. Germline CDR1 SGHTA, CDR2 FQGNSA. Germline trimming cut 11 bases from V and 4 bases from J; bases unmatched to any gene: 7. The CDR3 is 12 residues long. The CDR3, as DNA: TGTGCCTCCCAGGGGGCGTGGTACGAGCAGTACTTC. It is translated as CASQGAWYEQYF.

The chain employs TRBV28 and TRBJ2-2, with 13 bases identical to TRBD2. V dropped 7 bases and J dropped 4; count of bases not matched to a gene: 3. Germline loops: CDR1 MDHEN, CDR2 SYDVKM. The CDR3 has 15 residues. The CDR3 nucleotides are TGTGCCAGCACCCGGACTAGCGGGAGCACCGGGGAGCTGTTTTTT. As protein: CASTRTSGSTGELFF.

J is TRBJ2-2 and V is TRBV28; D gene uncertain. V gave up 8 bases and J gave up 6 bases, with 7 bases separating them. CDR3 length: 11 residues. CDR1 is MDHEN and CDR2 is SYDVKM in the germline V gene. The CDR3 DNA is TGTGCCAGCGCTATTCCCGGGGAGCTGTTTTTT. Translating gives CASAIPGELFF.

The CDR3 sequence: CASSENGKLNTEAFF. The DNA of the CDR3 is TGTGCCAGCAGTGAAAATGGAAAGCTGAACACTGAAGCTTTCTTT. The chain carries TRBV6-1 and TRBJ1-1; D remains ambiguous. The length of the CDR3 is 15 residues. Trimming left V 2 bases short and J 0 bases short, with 10 bases between. Looked up from germline, CDR1 is MNHNS and CDR2 is SASEGT.

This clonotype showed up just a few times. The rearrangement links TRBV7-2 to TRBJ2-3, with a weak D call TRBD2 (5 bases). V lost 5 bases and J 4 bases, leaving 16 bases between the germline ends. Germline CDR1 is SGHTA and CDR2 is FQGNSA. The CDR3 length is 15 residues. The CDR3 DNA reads TGTGCCAGCAGCCAGCAGACTATTAGGGCAGATACGCAGTATTTT. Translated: CASSQQTIRADTQYF.

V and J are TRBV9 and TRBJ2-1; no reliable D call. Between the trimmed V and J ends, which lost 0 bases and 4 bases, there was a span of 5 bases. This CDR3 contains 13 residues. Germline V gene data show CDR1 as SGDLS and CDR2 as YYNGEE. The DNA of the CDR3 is TGTGCCAGCAGCGTAGCGACTTACAATGAGCAGTTCTTC. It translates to CASSVATYNEQFF.

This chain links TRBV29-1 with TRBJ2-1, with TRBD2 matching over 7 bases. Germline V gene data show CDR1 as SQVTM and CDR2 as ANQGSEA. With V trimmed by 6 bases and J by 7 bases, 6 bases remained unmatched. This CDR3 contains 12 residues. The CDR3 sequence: CSVASGVNEQFF. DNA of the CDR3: TGCAGCGTAGCGAGCGGGGTTAATGAGCAGTTCTTC.

CDR3 sequence: CASSRTGTGIYEQYF. In nucleotides, the CDR3 is TGTGCCAGCAGCAGAACCGGGACAGGGATCTACGAGCAGTACTTC. The V and J genes are TRBV3-1 and TRBJ2-7; TRBD1 matches 9 bases. This CDR3 region has 15 residues. V gave up 5 bases and J gave up 3 bases; unmatched junction bases: 8. Germline assignment: CDR1 LGHDT and CDR2 YNNKEL (reference sequence).

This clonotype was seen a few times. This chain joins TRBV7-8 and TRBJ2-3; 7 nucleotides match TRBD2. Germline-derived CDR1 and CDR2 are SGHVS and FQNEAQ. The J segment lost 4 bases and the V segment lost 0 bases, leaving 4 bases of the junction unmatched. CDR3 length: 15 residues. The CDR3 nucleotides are TGTGCCAGCAGCTTAGCGGGGGGGATGGCAGATACGCAGTATTTT. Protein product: CASSLAGGMADTQYF.

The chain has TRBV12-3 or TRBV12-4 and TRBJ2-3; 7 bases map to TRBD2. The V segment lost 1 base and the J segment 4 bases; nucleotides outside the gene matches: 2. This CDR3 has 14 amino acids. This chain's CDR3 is CASSLGGGSDTQYF. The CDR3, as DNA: TGTGCCAGCAGTTTAGGGGGGGGATCAGATACGCAGTATTTT.

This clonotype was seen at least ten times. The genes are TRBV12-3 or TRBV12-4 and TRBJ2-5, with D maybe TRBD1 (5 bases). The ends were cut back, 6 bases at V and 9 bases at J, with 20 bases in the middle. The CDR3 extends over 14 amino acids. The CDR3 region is CASSLRQGIEAQYF. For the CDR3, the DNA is TGTGCCAGCAGCCTAAGGCAGGGCATTGAGGCCCAGTACTTC.

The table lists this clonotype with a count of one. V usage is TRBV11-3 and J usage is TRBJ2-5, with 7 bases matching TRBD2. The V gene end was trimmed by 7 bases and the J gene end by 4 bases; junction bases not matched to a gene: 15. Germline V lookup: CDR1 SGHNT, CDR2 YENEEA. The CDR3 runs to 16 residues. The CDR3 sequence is CASTWGGASGAETQYF. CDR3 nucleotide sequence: TGTGCCAGCACCTGGGGAGGGGCTAGCGGTGCAGAGACCCAGTACTTC.

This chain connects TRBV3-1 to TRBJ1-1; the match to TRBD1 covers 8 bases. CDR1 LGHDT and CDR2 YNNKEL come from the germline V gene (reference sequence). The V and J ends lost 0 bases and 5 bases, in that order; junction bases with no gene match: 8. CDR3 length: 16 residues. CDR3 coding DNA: TGTGCCAGCAGCCAAGAGTTTAACAGGGGGGGAACTGAAGCTTTCTTT. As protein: CASSQEFNRGGTEAFF.

This chain's CDR3 is CASSLVGGDIQYF. The CDR3 DNA is TGTGCCAGCAGCCTGGTTGGGGGGGACATTCAGTACTTC. V is TRBV27 and J is TRBJ2-4; 7 bases fit TRBD2. In germline, CDR1 is MNHEY, CDR2 SMNVEV (reference sequence). V lost 6 bases to trimming and J lost 8 bases; unmatched junction nucleotides: 7. The CDR3 has 13 residues.